Below are 10 T cell receptor beta chains sequenced from a single sample in a study of cytomegalovirus exposure and HLA in healthy donors. PCR amplification relied on 60 Vbeta primers (plus 13 Jbeta primers). Libraries were prepared by immunoSEQ multiplex PCR; TCRdb keeps only in-frame clonotypes and omits some of them. The repertoire holds about 240,000 clones, with approximately 80% as singletons. The sequenced sample consisted of PBMCs. The source is a woman aged 55-69 years in good health and CMV-seropositive.

V is TRBV2 and J is TRBJ1-2; 8 bases map to TRBD1. V trimming: 4 bases; J trimming: 3 bases; junction bases outside the gene matches: 4. Germline V gene data show CDR1 as SNHLY and CDR2 as FYNNEI. The CDR3 consists of 14 residues. The CDR3 protein is CASSAQGAHYGYTF. Here the CDR3 DNA reads TGTGCCAGCAGTGCCCAGGGGGCTCACTATGGCTACACCTTC.

The chain couples TRBV18 to TRBJ1-2; 10 positions match TRBD1. Germline CDR1 and CDR2: KGHSH and LQKENI. This CDR3 region has 17 residues. Trimming removed 0 bases from V and 3 bases from J; junction bases left unmatched: 7. CDR3 protein: CASSPPGTGVPHYGYTF. Written as DNA, the CDR3 is TGTGCCAGCTCACCACCCGGGACAGGGGTCCCCCACTATGGCTACACCTTC.

The J gene is TRBJ2-7, the V gene TRBV29-1; TRBD2 might be the D (6 bases). The CDR3 totals 13 residues. Germline V lookup: CDR1 SQVTM, CDR2 ANQGSEA. The ends were cut back, 6 bases at V and 3 bases at J, with 15 bases in the middle. The CDR3 sequence is CSVLGDFDYEQYF. The DNA for the CDR3 is TGCAGCGTACTTGGGGACTTTGACTACGAGCAGTACTTC.

The chain uses TRBV5-1 and TRBJ2-2; TRBD1 might be the D (5 bases). Germline V gene sequence: CDR1 SGHRS, CDR2 YFSETQ. Trimming took off 7 bases at V and 4 bases at J, with 14 bases between the two ends. The CDR3 loop spans 14 amino acids. CDR3 bases: TGCGCCAGCCAACCAGGGCAGTCCACCGGGGAGCTGTTTTTT. Translation gives CASQPGQSTGELFF.

The gene calls are TRBV14 and TRBJ2-7, with 7 bases identical to TRBD1. The CDR3 covers 18 residues. V lost 3 bases, J lost 0 bases, and 14 bases stayed unmatched. CDR1 is SGHDN and CDR2 is FVKESK in the germline V gene. The CDR3 DNA reads TGTGCCAGCAGCCACATTTTTTATCCGGGACAGAGCTCCTACGAGCAGTACTTC. It encodes CASSHIFYPGQSSYEQYF.

CDR3 sequence (DNA): TGTGCCAGCAGCACCACGGTCCGCAGCACAGATACGCAGTATTTT. As protein: CASSTTVRSTDTQYF. V gene TRBV7-3 combines with J gene TRBJ2-3, with D hard to call. Deletions cut 5 bases from V and 0 bases from J, with 12 bases between. The CDR3 loop spans 15 amino acids. CDR1 is SGHTA, CDR2 FQGTGA, per germline.

The rearrangement links TRBV6-6 to TRBJ2-7, with 10 bases aligning to TRBD2. This CDR3 spans 16 amino acids. Germline CDR1 reads MNHNY; CDR2 reads SVGAGI (reference sequence). J was trimmed by 7 bases and V by 6 bases; bases with no gene match: 15. Here the CDR3 reads CASSHGLAVRGGEQYF. The DNA for the CDR3 is TGTGCCAGCAGCCACGGACTAGCGGTCCGGGGGGGGGAGCAGTACTTC.

CDR3 sequence reads: CASSLTGLSGNTIYF. DNA for the CDR3: TGTGCCAGCAGCCTGACAGGGCTCTCTGGAAACACCATATATTTT. V and J are TRBV7-9 and TRBJ1-3, with 7 bases that match TRBD1. The CDR3 totals 15 residues. V was pared by 5 bases and J by 0 bases, with 4 bases of the junction left unmatched. Germline loops: CDR1 SEHNR, CDR2 FQNEAQ (reference sequence).

A single count supports this clone. This chain uses TRBV10-2 with TRBJ2-1, with 8 bases aligning to TRBD1. The J segment lost 3 bases and the V segment lost 2 bases, leaving 6 bases of the junction unmatched. Germline CDR1 and CDR2: WSHSY and SAAADI. The CDR3 loop spans 16 amino acids. The chain's CDR3 is CASSEPFGQGYNEQFF. Here the CDR3 DNA reads TGCGCCAGCAGTGAGCCTTTTGGACAGGGCTACAATGAGCAGTTCTTC.

The chain joins TRBV14 to TRBJ1-2; possible D gene TRBD1, 6 bases. V lost 3 bases and J lost 4, with 15 bases in between. The CDR3 contains 15 residues. The germline CDR1 and CDR2 sequences are SGHDN and FVKESK. The CDR3 bases are TGTGCCAGCAGCCACGTGACAGGCCCCCTCTATGGCTACACCTTC. Translated: CASSHVTGPLYGYTF.